These 21 T cell receptor beta chains share one sample of origin, sequenced in a study of regulatory T cells in long-lasting Graves disease. Documented time point: newly diagnosed GD, antithyroid drugs for less than 3 months. There was RNA extracted from PBMCs, and the TCR library was made from it. Libraries of TCR beta came from iRepertoire HTBI primers plus Arm-PCR of CDR3 regions. From the multiplex PCR reads, TCRdb called clonotypes with MiXCR, one entry per CDR3 protein. The sample has 550,000 to 600,000 distinct CDR3 sequences, roughly 15% seen once. The same sample was also studied in work on T cells in Graves' hyperthyroidism and ophthalmopathy.

Sequencing was performed on peripheral blood mononuclear cells (PBMCs), taken at new diagnosis, from a patient treated with antithyroid drugs. The receptor set was obtained from a man aged 18 to 35 with Graves disease.

There are a few counts of this clonotype. This chain's CDR3 is CASSPWGATAYEQYF. Here the CDR3 DNA reads TGTGCCAGCAGCCCCTGGGGTGCGACAGCTTACGAGCAGTACTTC. The J gene is TRBJ2-7, the V gene TRBV7-9; tentatively, D is TRBD1 (5 bases). This CDR3 spans 15 amino acids. CDR1 SEHNR and CDR2 FQNEAQ come from the germline V gene (reference sequence). V dropped 5 bases and J dropped 4 bases, with 18 bases sitting between them.

This clonotype was seen many times. The chain carries TRBV5-1 and TRBJ2-3; 10 bases are shared with TRBD2. Germline CDR1 reads SGHRS; CDR2 reads YFSETQ. The J segment lost 0 bases and the V segment lost 1 base, leaving 5 bases of the junction unmatched. This CDR3 is 17 amino acids long. The CDR3 DNA follows: TGCGCCAGCAGCTTGCAATTGACTAGCGGGAGCACAGATACGCAGTATTTT. This encodes CASSLQLTSGSTDTQYF.

This clonotype was observed many times. CDR3 protein: CAWSALAGTRQFF. CDR3 in DNA: TGTGCCTGGAGTGCACTAGCGGGAACCCGGCAGTTCTTC. This chain joins TRBV30 and TRBJ2-1, with 10 bases lining up with TRBD2. The CDR3 runs to 13 residues. The germline V gene encodes CDR1 GTSNPN and CDR2 SVGIG (reference sequence). The V and J ends lost 1 base and 12 bases, in that order; junction bases with no gene match: 6.

Only a few counts were recorded for this clonotype. The chain carries TRBV7-6 and TRBJ2-7; the D call may be TRBD1 or TRBD2 (5 bases each). The CDR3 contains 14 residues. The germline V gene has CDR1 SGHVS and CDR2 FNYEAQ. The V and J ends lost 4 bases and 3 bases respectively, with 13 bases between them. The CDR3 is CASSSGFDSYEQYF. The DNA of the CDR3 is TGTGCCAGCAGCTCGGGATTTGACAGCTACGAGCAGTACTTC.

V usage is TRBV27 and J usage is TRBJ2-7; D is ambiguous. V gave up 5 bases and J gave up 6 bases, with 14 bases separating them. CDR3 size: 13 residues. Germline values: CDR1 MNHEY, CDR2 SMNVEV (reference sequence). The CDR3 bases are TGTGCCAGCAGTCCACGCGTCTGGGCCGAGCAGTACTTC. This gives the protein CASSPRVWAEQYF.

This clonotype was counted only a few times. The chain has TRBV6-5 and TRBJ2-6; 7 nucleotides align to TRBD2. Per the germline V gene, CDR1 is MNHEY and CDR2 is SVGAGI. With 0 bases clipped from V and 0 bases from J, the junction kept 8 bases outside the gene matches. The CDR3 is 19 amino acids. The CDR3 here is CASSYSILAEFSGANVLTF. Here the CDR3 DNA reads TGTGCCAGCAGTTACTCGATCCTAGCGGAGTTCTCTGGGGCCAACGTCCTGACTTTC.

This clonotype was seen a handful of times. The chain's CDR3 is CASSPFPRAADTQYF. Written as DNA, the CDR3 is TGTGCCAGCAGCCCGTTTCCAAGAGCGGCAGATACGCAGTATTTT. The genes are TRBV7-8 and TRBJ2-3; perhaps TRBD2 as D (5 bases). From germline, CDR1 is SGHVS and CDR2 FQNEAQ. The CDR3 runs to 15 residues. V was trimmed by 5 bases and J by 4 bases, leaving 16 bases between them.

This clonotype was seen just once. This chain joins TRBV5-1 and TRBJ2-1; 7 bases are a match to TRBD2. V gave up 1 base and J gave up 4 bases; unmatched junction bases: 8. The CDR3 is 16 amino acids. CDR1 SGHRS and CDR2 YFSETQ come from the germline V gene. CDR3 protein: CASSLWQGGTYNEQFF. The CDR3 DNA reads as TGCGCCAGCAGCTTGTGGCAGGGAGGGACGTACAATGAGCAGTTCTTC.

The rearrangement links TRBV20-1 to TRBJ2-5; 8 bases agree with TRBD2. CDR3 length: 14 amino acids. Per germline, CDR1 DFQATT and CDR2 SNEGSKA (reference sequence). Trimming at V came to 3 bases and at J to 2 bases, leaving 5 bases not matched to a gene. CDR3 sequence: CSARRSSGQETQYF. DNA for the CDR3: TGCAGTGCTAGGAGGTCTAGCGGGCAAGAGACCCAGTACTTC.

This chain joins TRBV19 and TRBJ2-5, with 9 positions matching TRBD2. Unmatched junction bases numbered 5, after V lost 5 bases and J lost 1 base. Germline CDR1 reads LNHDA; CDR2 reads SQIVND (reference sequence). The CDR3 extends over 15 amino acids. The DNA for the CDR3 is TGTGCCAGTAGTCCTCTAGCGGGACTCCAAGAGACCCAGTACTTC. This encodes CASSPLAGLQETQYF.

This clonotype came up many times. The chain couples TRBV20-1 to TRBJ2-2; 12 nucleotides align to TRBD2. J was trimmed by 5 bases and V by 2 bases; bases with no gene match: 3. The length of the CDR3 is 15 residues. Germline V CDR1 and CDR2: DFQATT, SNEGSKA (reference sequence). CDR3 in amino acids: CSARPSGRDTGELFF. DNA for the CDR3: TGCAGTGCTAGACCTAGCGGGAGGGATACCGGGGAGCTGTTTTTT.

This clonotype turned up a few times. The genes are TRBV30 and TRBJ2-7; D not resolved. The CDR3 has 14 residues. Germline V gene data show CDR1 as GTSNPN and CDR2 as SVGIG (reference sequence). V gave up 8 bases and J gave up 3 bases, with 20 bases separating them. For the CDR3, the DNA is TGTGCCCAGAATCCGGTAGCAACCTACTACGAGCAGTACTTC. This encodes CAQNPVATYYEQYF.

This clonotype was seen at least ten times. The chain uses TRBV2 and TRBJ1-6; 9 bases are shared with TRBD1. V lost 6 bases and J lost 3; bases outside the gene matches: 0. The CDR3 loop spans 14 amino acids. Germline lookup yields CDR1 SNHLY and CDR2 FYNNEI. CDR3 nucleotides: TGTGCCAGCAGGACAGGGGGCTATAATTCACCCCTCCACTTT. This gives the protein CASRTGGYNSPLHF.

The chain combines TRBV19 with TRBJ2-7, with TRBD1 as a possible D gene (6 bases). The CDR3 contains 13 residues. V was pared by 7 bases and J by 6 bases, with 16 bases between. CDR1 is LNHDA and CDR2 is SQIVND in the germline V gene (reference sequence). The CDR3 region is CASMGAGKGEQYF. The CDR3 nucleotides read TGTGCCAGTATGGGGGCAGGGAAGGGCGAGCAGTACTTC.

A few counts support this clonotype. V and J are TRBV2 and TRBJ2-7; D is possibly TRBD1 (6 bases). Trimming removed 11 bases from V and 0 bases from J, with 14 bases in between. The CDR3 spans 13 residues. Looked up from germline, CDR1 is SNHLY and CDR2 is FYNNEI. The CDR3 protein is CAAVEDSSYEQYF. CDR3 bases: TGTGCCGCAGTGGAGGACAGCTCCTACGAGCAGTACTTC.

This clonotype was observed at least ten times. The chain links TRBV20-1 to TRBJ2-7; TRBD2 is a possible D gene (6 bases). V lost 6 bases and J 3 bases, leaving 18 bases between the germline ends. The CDR3 is 14 amino acids. Germline V lookup: CDR1 DFQATT, CDR2 SNEGSKA (reference sequence). In DNA form, the CDR3 reads TGCAGTGCCCAAAAGGTCCCGGGGGTCTACGAGCAGTACTTC. Its translation: CSAQKVPGVYEQYF.

The V gene is TRBV18, the J gene TRBJ2-1; tentatively, D is TRBD2 (6 bases). V lost 0 bases to trimming and J lost 0 bases, with 12 bases between them. CDR3 length: 17 amino acids. Germline CDR1 reads KGHSH; CDR2 reads LQKENI. The CDR3 loop is CASSPPGGTTSYNEQFF. The CDR3 region has the DNA TGTGCCAGCTCACCACCGGGAGGTACAACCTCCTACAATGAGCAGTTCTTC.

On this clonotype itself: Mismatch with germline at one junction end may stem from a read error. The chain joins TRBV7-7 to TRBJ1-1, with D unclear. Germline V gene sequence: CDR1 SSHAT, CDR2 FNYEAQ (reference sequence). This CDR3 region has 13 residues. CDR3 nucleotide sequence: TGTGCTAGCAGCTCCTCAGTAAACACTGAAGCTTTCTTT. It yields the protein CASSSSVNTEAFF.

There are many counts of this clonotype. The rearrangement links TRBV28 to TRBJ2-7; D perhaps matches TRBD2 (5 bases). Deletions cut 7 bases from V and 0 bases from J, with 13 bases between. The CDR3 has 14 residues. Germline CDR1 is MDHEN and CDR2 is SYDVKM. CDR3 residues: CASKTEGYSYEQYF. Written as DNA, the CDR3 is TGTGCCAGCAAAACTGAGGGATACTCCTACGAGCAGTACTTC.

This clonotype was counted between two and nine times. The rearrangement uses TRBV29-1 and TRBJ1-5, with a tentative D call TRBD1 (5 bases). Germline loops: CDR1 SQVTM, CDR2 ANQGSEA. V lost 6 bases to trimming and J lost 6 bases, with 15 bases between them. The CDR3 is made up of 13 amino acids. The chain's CDR3 is CSVASGAAQPQHF. CDR3 bases: TGCAGCGTCGCGAGCGGGGCTGCTCAGCCCCAGCATTTT.

This clonotype appeared many times. The chain has TRBV11-1 and TRBJ2-4; D is uncertain. The CDR3 totals 14 residues. Germline loops: CDR1 SGHAT, CDR2 FQDESV (reference sequence). Trimming stripped 1 base from V and 3 bases from J, with 7 bases between. The CDR3 sequence: CASSLDSRKNIQYF. The CDR3 DNA is TGTGCCAGCAGCTTAGACAGCCGCAAAAACATTCAGTACTTC.